This entry describes one TCR beta chain. Between the trimmed V and J ends, which lost 4 bases and 4 bases, there was a span of 17 bases. The CDR3 runs to 15 residues. Germline values: CDR1 SGHRS, CDR2 YFSETQ. Use of 60 Vbeta and 13 Jbeta primers characterized the PCR. Assay used: immunoSEQ multiplex PCR; TCRdb lists only in-frame clones, some missing. The sample yields 110,000 or so clones, 70% to 85% seen once. This record comes from a study of cytomegalovirus exposure and HLA in healthy donors. The chain joins TRBV5-1 to TRBJ1-1; D gene ambiguous. Sequencing was carried out using PBMCs. This clonotype was obtained from a woman younger than 30 in good health and CMV-seronegative. Here the CDR3 reads CASSREGVQPTEAFF. The DNA of the CDR3 is TGCGCCAGCAGCCGGGAGGGTGTACAGCCCACTGAAGCTTTCTTT.